This T cell receptor (beta chain) was recovered during a study of T cells in Graves' hyperthyroidism and ophthalmopathy. Study conclusions and caveats: Ophthalmopathy, which appeared later, was predicted by the model a median approximately 6.7 months before onset.

As concerns this clonotype: Its antigen is unknown.

The study excluded patients with uncontrolled infection, other autoimmune disease, pregnancy or lactation. Any symptoms of ophthalmopathy came after the first hyperthyroidism diagnosis, from which the blood sample dates. The CDR3 is 14 residues long. Trimming took off 6 bases at V and 4 bases at J, with 15 bases between the two ends. Germline loops: CDR1 MDHEN, CDR2 SYDVKM. TCR beta CDR3 regions were amplified from RNA transcripts. The HTBI primer set drove a first-round RT-PCR of the TCR CDR3. TCRdb analysed the multiplex PCR reads with MiXCR anew, one entry per CDR3 protein. Here the sample spans a few hundred thousand distinct CDR3 sequences, 15% to 19% being singletons.

This receptor was identified in a woman aged 18-29 years with Graves' hyperthyroidism that later progressed to Graves' ophthalmopathy. Sequenced: blood. The rearrangement joins TRBV28 to TRBJ1-1; unclear D gene. CDR3 residues: CASSGPGSGTEAFF. The CDR3 nucleotides are TGTGCCAGCAGCGGACCGGGTTCGGGCACTGAAGCTTTCTTT.